Each of the 25 T cell receptor beta chains below was sequenced from the same sample in a study of molecular identifiers for immune sequencing clone quantification. Each CDR3 protein is one row after TCRdb ran MiXCR on the PCR reads. The sample carries approximately 90,000 distinct CDR3 sequences, more than 20% recorded once. Sequencing input: naive CD8+ T cells from blood, with Jurkat cell RNA spiked in. This sample's subset: FACS-sorted CD8+CD4-CCR7+CD45RA+ naive T cells. The receptors come from a human donor in good health. Some libraries in this study had Jurkat cell RNA spiked in.

In its sample, this clonotype was seen many times. V and J are TRBV29-1 and TRBJ2-5; D ambiguous. V was cut by 6 bases and J by 2 bases, with 13 bases left in between. In germline, CDR1 is SQVTM, CDR2 ANQGSEA. This CDR3 spans 13 amino acids. The CDR3 region is CSVLSYLQETQYF. The DNA for the CDR3 is TGCAGCGTCTTGTCGTACTTGCAAGAGACCCAGTACTTC.

On this clonotype itself: Given a much more abundant clone one base away, this may be a read error. Given the absence of the conserved phenylalanine or tryptophan at the CDR3 end, a read error is likely. The gene calls are TRBV7-8 and TRBJ2-3; D tentatively fits TRBD1 or TRBD2 (7 bases each). Trimming took off 1 base at V and 4 bases at J, with 18 bases between the two ends. Germline-derived CDR1 and CDR2 are SGHVS and FQNEAQ. The CDR3 loop spans 17 amino acids. The CDR3 DNA reads as TGTGCCAGCAGCTTAGATAGGGGCAGGGGGGGTCCAGATACGCAGTATATT. Amino acids: CASSLDRGRGGPDTQYI.

About this clonotype: A clone one base away is much larger, so this may be a read error. The genes are TRBV9 and TRBJ2-5; D uncertain. Germline values: CDR1 SGDLS, CDR2 YYNGEE. The CDR3 is 12 residues long. V was shortened by 1 base and J by 7 bases, with 8 bases between the two germline ends. The CDR3 sequence: CASSVKPGTQYF. CDR3 nucleotide sequence: TGTGCCAGCAGCGTAAAGCCGGGGACCCAGTACTTC. Looking up the rest from reference TRBV9 and TRBJ2-5 gives the full variable domain: DSGVTQTPKHLITATGQRVTLRCSPRSGDLSVYWYQQSLDQGLQFLIQYYNGEERAKGNILERFSAQQFPDLHSELNLSSLELGDSALYFCASSVKPGTQYFGPGTRLLVL.

About this clonotype itself: It may be a read error: a sequence one base away is much more abundant. The CDR3 nucleotides are TGCAGTGCTAGATTACTCGGAGGGAAAGCAACTAATGAAAAACTGTTTTTT. Its protein is CSARLLGGKATNEKLFF. V and J are TRBV20-1 and TRBJ1-4, with D uncertain. Per the germline V gene, CDR1 is DFQATT and CDR2 is SNEGSKA (reference sequence). Trimming stripped 2 bases from V and 0 bases from J, with 16 bases between. The CDR3 is 17 residues long.

This chain links TRBV6-2 or TRBV6-3 with TRBJ2-7; the match to TRBD2 covers 8 bases. The ends lost 7 bases at V and 2 bases at J; junction bases unmatched: 4. CDR1 is MNHEY and CDR2 is SVGEGT in the germline V gene. The CDR3 has 13 amino acids. CDR3 nucleotides: TGTGCCAGCAACGGGGGGGAGCCCTACGAGCAGTACTTC. It codes for CASNGGEPYEQYF.

Concerning this clonotype: A read error may be the cause here, since a much bigger clone is one base away. This chain links TRBV2 with TRBJ1-1; the D is unclear. Per germline, CDR1 SNHLY and CDR2 FYNNEI. This CDR3 has 14 residues. This CDR3 reads CARSESDKNTEAFF. The CDR3 coding sequence is TGTGCCAGAAGTGAATCCGACAAAAACACTGAAGCTTTCTTT. The full variable domain, its missing parts supplied by reference TRBV2 and TRBJ1-1, is EPEVTQTPSHQVTQMGQEVILRCVPISNHLYFYWYRQILGQKVEFLVSFYNNEISEKSEIFDDQFSVERPDGSNFTLKIRSTKLEDSAMYFCARSESDKNTEAFFGQGTRLTVV.

In its sample, this clonotype was seen once. A much larger clone lies one base from this, so it may be a read error. The chain has TRBV5-3 and TRBJ2-1; 13 positions agree with TRBD2. TRBV5-3 carries the ORF label, with uncertain function. The CDR3 consists of 15 residues. This chain's CDR3 is CASSPGLAGDDERFF. The CDR3 DNA follows: TGTGCCAGCAGCCCCGGACTAGCGGGAGACGATGAGCGGTTCTTC.

At least ten counts were recorded for this clonotype. The CDR3 DNA reads as TGTGCCAGCAGCTTGGGGCAGCCAAGCTACACCTTC. Its protein product is CASSLGQPSYTF. The gene calls are TRBV5-5 and TRBJ1-2; D not resolved. The CDR3 is 12 amino acids. CDR1 is SGHKS and CDR2 is YYEKEE in the germline V gene (reference sequence). V lost 0 bases to trimming and J lost 9 bases, with 9 bases between them.

Ten or more counts support this clonotype. The chain uses TRBV7-9 and TRBJ2-5; no clear D gene. The CDR3 covers 14 residues. V lost 3 bases, J lost 2 bases, and 10 bases lay in between. The germline CDR1 and CDR2 sequences are SEHNR and FQNEAQ (reference sequence). The CDR3 region has the DNA TGTGCCAGCAGCTTTACCCCTTCGCAAGAGACCCAGTACTTC. Translation: CASSFTPSQETQYF.

This clonotype has ten or more counts. Relative to the germline gene, one junction end is altered; a read error may explain this. V is TRBV7-7 and J is TRBJ2-5; 11 bases are a match to TRBD1. Germline CDR1 is SSHAT and CDR2 is FNYEAQ (reference sequence). The CDR3 spans 16 residues. The CDR3 nucleotides read TGTGCTAGCAGCCTGGAGCCCGGGACAGGGGGTCAGACCCAGTACTTC. It specifies CASSLEPGTGGQTQYF.

This clonotype occurred once. Germline is not matched at one junction end, which may reflect a read error. The chain links TRBV6-5 to TRBJ2-2; 12 positions agree with TRBD2. This CDR3 is built from 19 residues. The germline gives CDR1 MNHEY, CDR2 SVGAGI. The chain's CDR3 is CASSYSASGGALYTGELFF. The CDR3, as DNA: TGTGCCAGCAGCTACTCGGCTAGCGGGGGGGCCCTGTACACCGGGGAGCTGTTTTTT.

This clonotype was recorded at least ten times. The V gene is TRBV7-9, the J gene TRBJ1-1; D may be TRBD1 (5 bases). Germline assignment: CDR1 SEHNR and CDR2 FQNEAQ (reference sequence). This CDR3 is 12 amino acids long. V lost 2 bases to trimming and J lost 6 bases, with 7 bases between them. The CDR3 DNA reads as TGTGCCAGCAGCTTAAGGGGTCCTGAAGCTTTCTTT. Encoded protein: CASSLRGPEAFF.

Comment on this clonotype: An end of the junction does not agree with germline; a read error may underlie this. J is TRBJ2-3 and V is TRBV6-5; D is undetermined. Germline V CDR1 and CDR2: MNHEY, SVGAGI. The CDR3 has 13 amino acids. The CDR3 here is CASSYWWADPQSF. In DNA form, the CDR3 reads TGTGCCAGCAGTTATTGGTGGGCAGATCCGCAGTCTTTT.

In DNA, the CDR3 is TGTGCCAGCAGTCCCTATGATAGCAATCAGCCCCAGCATTTT. It encodes CASSPYDSNQPQHF. This rearrangement joins TRBV27 to TRBJ1-5; no reliable D call. CDR3 length: 14 amino acids. CDR1 MNHEY and CDR2 SMNVEV come from the germline V gene (reference sequence). The ends were cut back, 5 bases at V and 0 bases at J, with 8 bases in the middle.

The genes are TRBV10-2 and TRBJ1-1; TRBD1 is a possible D gene (5 bases). Trimming shortened V by 3 bases and J by 5 bases, and 13 bases separated the two germline ends. This CDR3 has 14 residues. Germline V gene data show CDR1 as WSHSY and CDR2 as SAAADI. The CDR3 coding sequence is TGCGCCAGCAGTGATACCAGGGCGCGGACTGAAGCTTTCTTT. Translating it yields CASSDTRARTEAFF.

This clonotype was seen only a few times. The junction departs from germline at one end; a sequencing error may be responsible. The chain joins TRBV4-1 to TRBJ2-3; the D gene is possibly TRBD1 (5 bases). The CDR3 sequence is 12 residues long. CDR1 is MGHRA, CDR2 YSYEKL, per germline. CDR3 in DNA: TGCGCCAGCGGCCAAGGGGCAGATACGCAGTATTTT. It encodes CASGQGADTQYF.

This clonotype was seen just once. V is TRBV7-9 and J is TRBJ2-5; TRBD1 is a possible D gene (6 bases). Between the trimmed V and J ends, which lost 3 bases and 2 bases, there was a span of 25 bases. CDR1 is SEHNR, CDR2 FQNEAQ, per germline (reference sequence). CDR3 size: 19 residues. CDR3 region: CASSFSLPPTGYLQETQYF. For the CDR3, the DNA is TGTGCCAGCAGCTTTAGTCTTCCACCGACAGGTTACCTACAAGAGACCCAGTACTTC.

The chain joins TRBV12-3 or TRBV12-4 to TRBJ2-7; D is undetermined. There are 14 residues in the CDR3. V was trimmed by 3 bases and J by 0 bases, leaving 9 bases between them. The CDR3 bases are TGTGCCAGCAGTTTTAATTCGGGCTCCTACGAGCAGTACTTC. Translating gives CASSFNSGSYEQYF.

Turning to this clonotype: Possible read error: a much larger clone is one base away. The V call is TRBV7-9, the J call TRBJ2-3; TRBD2 aligns across 14 bases. Germline-derived CDR1 and CDR2 are SEHNR and FQNEAQ (reference sequence). The CDR3 is made up of 15 amino acids. CDR3 sequence: CTSSSTSGGADTQYF. The DNA for the CDR3 is TGTACCAGCAGCTCGACTAGCGGGGGGGCTGATACGCAGTATTTT.

The V call is TRBV12-3 or TRBV12-4, the J call TRBJ2-7; no definite D call. CDR3 size: 11 residues. Trimming left V 5 bases short and J 7 bases short, with 9 bases between. The CDR3 nucleotides are TGTGCCAGCAGTAAGGCTGGGGAGCAGTACTTC. The encoded protein is CASSKAGEQYF.

The CDR3 region is CASSRGPGSYEQYF. The CDR3 DNA sequence: TGTGCCAGCAGCCGGGGTCCAGGCTCCTACGAGCAGTACTTC. The chain couples TRBV5-8 to TRBJ2-7; perhaps TRBD2 as D (5 bases). Germline loops: CDR1 SGHTS, CDR2 YDEGEE. The CDR3 length is 14 residues. Deletions cut 4 bases from V and 0 bases from J, with 11 bases between. The full variable domain, in which reference TRBV5-8 and TRBJ2-7 provide the parts outside the CDR3, is EAGVTQSPTHLIKTRGQQATLRCSPISGHTSVYWYQQALGLGLQFLLWYDEGEERNRGNFPPRFSGRQFPNYSSELNVNALELEDSALYLCASSRGPGSYEQYFGPGTRLTVT.

In this sample, this clonotype turned up many times. The chain employs TRBV10-3 and TRBJ1-1; unclear D gene. The CDR3 runs to 11 residues. Trimming took 3 bases from V and 10 from J, leaving 9 bases between them. CDR1 and CDR2 from the germline V gene are ENHRY and SYGVKD. The CDR3 loop is CAISDSAGAFF. The CDR3 bases are TGTGCCATCAGTGATAGCGCGGGAGCTTTCTTT.

This clonotype was recorded many times. This sequence joins TRBV6-5 and TRBJ2-7; 14 nucleotides agree with TRBD2. Trimming took 4 bases from V and 5 from J; bases not matched to a gene: 4. Germline V gene data show CDR1 as MNHEY and CDR2 as SVGAGI. The CDR3 runs to 15 residues. CDR3 residues: CASSSLGLAGDEQYF. The CDR3 DNA follows: TGTGCCAGCAGTTCCCTGGGACTAGCGGGAGACGAGCAGTACTTC.

This clonotype was observed at least ten times. V and J are TRBV9 and TRBJ2-1; D is ambiguous. CDR1 is SGDLS and CDR2 is YYNGEE in the germline V gene. The CDR3 sequence is 16 residues long. V was clipped by 2 bases and J by 3 bases, with 15 bases between them. CDR3 DNA sequence: TGTGCCAGCAGCGTCCCCCCGGACGGATTCTACAATGAGCAGTTCTTC. Translated: CASSVPPDGFYNEQFF.

A note on this clonotype: Just one base apart from a much larger clone, this may be a read error. The V and J genes are TRBV7-9 and TRBJ2-3; 8 positions agree with TRBD1. Germline trimming cut 3 bases from V and 5 bases from J; bases unmatched to any gene: 10. CDR1 is SEHNR, CDR2 FQNEAQ, per germline (reference sequence). This CDR3 region has 16 residues. In DNA, the CDR3 is TGTGCCAGCAGCTTTGGTAGGACAGGGACCATAGATACGCAGTATTTT. Protein product: CASSFGRTGTIDTQYF.